The 24 T cell receptor beta chains presented below share a single source sample, sequenced in a study of shared clonotypes between healthy human individuals. Assay used: immunoSEQ multiplex PCR; TCRdb lists only in-frame clones, some missing. This sample has hundreds of thousands of clones; about 78% occur once, and the top ten carry about 2%. The sample consisted of memory CD4+ T cells sorted from blood. Described subset: CD45RA-negative fraction. Receptors originate from a woman in her thirties in good health.

This clone was observed at least ten times. The rearrangement joins TRBV5-1 to TRBJ1-1; a possible D gene is TRBD1 (5 bases). Germline V gives CDR1 SGHRS, CDR2 YFSETQ. The CDR3 contains 17 residues. V dropped 10 bases and J dropped 0 bases, with 25 bases sitting between them. The CDR3 nucleotides are TGCGCCCGCTACGTAAACGAGGGGATCCAAATGAACACTGAAGCTTTCTTT. The encoded protein is CARYVNEGIQMNTEAFF.

This chain joins TRBV6-1 and TRBJ2-1; D is possibly TRBD1 (6 bases). Deletions cut 8 bases from V and 4 bases from J, with 12 bases between. CDR3 length: 13 amino acids. Germline loops: CDR1 MNHNS, CDR2 SASEGT. Here the CDR3 reads CASERTDYNEQFF. In DNA, the CDR3 is TGTGCCAGCGAGCGGACAGATTACAATGAGCAGTTCTTC.

J is TRBJ2-4 and V is TRBV27, with D perhaps matching TRBD1 (7 bases). Trimming pared 5 bases from V and 1 base from J, leaving 15 bases between. The CDR3 covers 16 residues. From germline, CDR1 is MNHEY and CDR2 SMNVEV (reference sequence). CDR3 sequence reads: CASSGTGAGAKNIQYF. CDR3 coding DNA: TGTGCCAGCAGTGGAACAGGGGCGGGGGCCAAAAACATTCAGTACTTC.

The rearrangement joins TRBV10-1 to TRBJ2-7; no definite D call. This CDR3 has 13 amino acids. Germline-derived CDR1 and CDR2 are WNHNN and SYGVQD (reference sequence). With 0 bases removed from V and 6 bases from J, the gap between germline ends came to 9 bases. This chain's CDR3 is CASSESSWAEQYF. CDR3 coding DNA: TGCGCCAGCAGTGAGTCGTCGTGGGCCGAGCAGTACTTC.

This chain joins TRBV13 and TRBJ2-1; 10 positions agree with TRBD2. The CDR3 runs 18 residues. Germline CDR1 PRHDT, CDR2 FYEKMQ (reference sequence). Germline trimming cut 4 bases from V and 3 bases from J; bases unmatched to any gene: 12. The CDR3 DNA reads as TGTGCCAGCAGCTCCTCGAGCTCTCTAGCGGGAGACTACAATGAGCAGTTCTTC. This encodes CASSSSSSLAGDYNEQFF. Drawing the rest from reference TRBV13 and TRBJ2-1, the complete variable domain is AAGVIQSPRHLIKEKRETATLKCYPIPRHDTVYWYQQGPGQDPQFLISFYEKMQSDKGSIPDRFSAQQFSDYHSELNMSSLELGDSALYFCASSSSSSLAGDYNEQFFGPGTRLTVL.

The rearrangement links TRBV19 to TRBJ2-6, with 10 bases identical to TRBD1. Trimming at V came to 10 bases and at J to 2 bases, leaving 14 bases not matched to a gene. Germline V gives CDR1 LNHDA, CDR2 SQIVND (reference sequence). The CDR3 spans 18 residues. The CDR3 region has the DNA TGTGCCACCGCCGATAGACAGGGGGCTGTCACTGGGGCCAACGTCCTGACTTTC. This gives the protein CATADRQGAVTGANVLTF. The full variable domain, its missing parts supplied by reference TRBV19 and TRBJ2-6, is DGGITQSPKYLFRKEGQNVTLSCEQNLNHDAMYWYRQDPGQGLRLIYYSQIVNDFQKGDIAEGYSVSREKKESFPLTVTSAQKNPTAFYLCATADRQGAVTGANVLTFGAGSRLTVL.

The chain combines TRBV27 with TRBJ1-4; D is undetermined. The germline CDR1 and CDR2 sequences are MNHEY and SMNVEV (reference sequence). The CDR3 covers 15 residues. V lost 4 bases and J 5 bases, leaving 14 bases between the germline ends. The CDR3: CASSSAQDFNEKLFF. DNA of the CDR3: TGTGCCAGCAGTTCGGCCCAGGATTTCAATGAAAAACTGTTTTTT.

This clone has just a few counts. The chain joins TRBV30 to TRBJ1-2, with no clear D. V was trimmed by 4 bases and J by 5 bases, leaving 8 bases between them. Germline CDR1 and CDR2: GTSNPN and SVGIG (reference sequence). The CDR3 runs 11 residues. DNA of the CDR3: TGTGCCTGGACAACCTCTTATGGCTACACCTTC. It is translated as CAWTTSYGYTF.

The chain carries TRBV19 and TRBJ2-3; 9 bases map to TRBD2. The V gene end was trimmed by 7 bases and the J gene end by 0 bases; junction bases not matched to a gene: 14. This CDR3 has 18 residues. Germline V gene sequence: CDR1 LNHDA, CDR2 SQIVND (reference sequence). CDR3 DNA: TGTGCCAGTAAAAAGGACAGCCGACTAGCGGAGAGCACAGATACGCAGTATTTT. Translated, it gives CASKKDSRLAESTDTQYF.

The chain has TRBV30 and TRBJ2-3; no clear D. From germline, CDR1 is GTSNPN and CDR2 SVGIG (reference sequence). The CDR3 has 13 residues. The V and J ends lost 4 bases and 0 bases respectively, with 8 bases between them. The CDR3 DNA sequence: TGTGCCTGGACCCGGACGAGCACAGATACGCAGTATTTT. Translating it yields CAWTRTSTDTQYF.

This clone has only one observation. The chain has TRBV18 and TRBJ2-3; D is uncertain. V was cut by 3 bases and J by 2 bases, with 18 bases left in between. In germline, CDR1 is KGHSH, CDR2 LQKENI. The CDR3 consists of 17 residues. The CDR3 reads CASSPMTPTLNTDTQYF. DNA for the CDR3: TGTGCCAGCTCACCCATGACTCCGACGCTTAACACAGATACGCAGTATTTT.

This chain links TRBV5-4 with TRBJ2-7; 8 bases agree with TRBD1. The CDR3 is made up of 14 amino acids. CDR1 and CDR2 (germline): SGHNT, YYREEE (reference sequence). V trimming: 4 bases; J trimming: 5 bases; junction bases outside the gene matches: 8. CDR3 coding DNA: TGTGCCAGCAGCCGACAGGGGATTTCCCACGAGCAGTACTTC. It encodes CASSRQGISHEQYF.

V usage is TRBV1 and J usage is TRBJ1-5; the table gives TRBD1 as D, unverified against the DNA. TRBV1 constitutes a pseudogene. The CDR3 length is 18 residues. The chain's CDR3 is CTSSQETGSRDSNQPQHF. CDR3 nucleotide sequence: TGCACCAGCAGCCAAGAGACAGGTTCCAGGGATAGCAATCAGCCCCAGCATTTT.

The V and J genes are TRBV7-9 and TRBJ1-5; 8 bases fit TRBD1. Per the germline V gene, CDR1 is SEHNR and CDR2 is FQNEAQ (reference sequence). The junction had 3 bases not matched to a gene; V was cut back by 3 bases and J by 5 bases. The CDR3 loop spans 14 amino acids. The CDR3 loop is CASSLTGVDQPQHF. In nucleotides, the CDR3 is TGTGCCAGCAGCTTGACAGGGGTGGATCAGCCCCAGCATTTT.

The chain links TRBV6-5 to TRBJ2-1, with 7 bases matching TRBD1. The trim removed 5 bases at V and 7 bases at J, leaving 11 bases unmatched. This CDR3 has 15 residues. Germline lookup yields CDR1 MNHEY and CDR2 SVGAGI. In DNA, the CDR3 is TGTGCCAGCAGTCACCCGCCGACAGGGAGAAATGAGCAGTTCTTC. It codes for CASSHPPTGRNEQFF.

This chain uses TRBV25-1 with TRBJ2-1; D possibly uses TRBD1 or TRBD2 (6 bases each). Germline loops: CDR1 MGHDK, CDR2 SYGVNS. The CDR3 contains 13 residues. V was pared by 7 bases and J by 9 bases, with 16 bases between. CDR3 sequence reads: CASNHQGGSEQFF. The CDR3 nucleotides read TGTGCCAGCAACCATCAAGGGGGGAGTGAGCAGTTCTTC. Supplemented by reference TRBV25-1 and TRBJ2-1, the full variable domain reads EADIYQTPRYLVIGTGKKITLECSQTMGHDKMYWYQQDPGMELHLIHYSYGVNSTEKGDLSSESTVSRIRTEHFPLTLESARPSHTSQYLCASNHQGGSEQFFGPGTRLTVL.

The genes are TRBV5-6 and TRBJ2-7, with a possible D match to TRBD2 (6 bases). V lost 4 bases and J lost 4, with 12 bases in between. Per the germline V gene, CDR1 is SGHDT and CDR2 is YYEEEE. CDR3 length: 13 residues. This chain's CDR3 is CASSGGVPYEQYF. Written as DNA, the CDR3 is TGTGCCAGCAGCGGAGGGGTACCGTACGAGCAGTACTTC.

The chain uses TRBV11-2 and TRBJ2-2, with 11 bases matching TRBD2. The CDR3 runs 16 residues. Germline trimming cut 6 bases from V and 2 bases from J; bases unmatched to any gene: 5. Germline V lookup: CDR1 SGHAT, CDR2 FQNNGV. CDR3 DNA sequence: TGTGCCAGCAGTATTCTAGCGGGAGGCAACACCGGGGAGCTGTTTTTT. It encodes CASSILAGGNTGELFF. Supplemented by reference TRBV11-2 and TRBJ2-2, the full variable domain reads EAGVAQSPRYKIIEKRQSVAFWCNPISGHATLYWYQQILGQGPKLLIQFQNNGVVDDSQLPKDRFSAERLKGVDSTLKIQPAKLEDSAVYLCASSILAGGNTGELFFGEGSRLTVL.

The CDR3 spells CASVLGSYNEQFF. In DNA form, the CDR3 reads TGTGCCAGCGTCCTAGGCTCCTACAATGAGCAGTTCTTC. The V and J genes are TRBV6-1 and TRBJ2-1; D gene ambiguous. CDR1 is MNHNS and CDR2 is SASEGT in the germline V gene. V lost 8 bases to trimming and J lost 0 bases, with 8 bases between them. There are 13 residues in the CDR3.

This clone was counted ten times or more. The chain couples TRBV19 to TRBJ2-1; 10 bases line up with TRBD2. The trim removed 5 bases at V and 8 bases at J, leaving 3 bases unmatched. CDR3 length: 13 residues. Germline V gene data show CDR1 as LNHDA and CDR2 as SQIVND (reference sequence). The CDR3 spells CASSRGLADEQFF. The CDR3 DNA is TGTGCCAGTAGTCGAGGACTAGCGGATGAGCAGTTCTTC.

This sequence joins TRBV4-1 and TRBJ1-3; D unresolved. The V gene lost 1 base and the J gene lost 3 bases, with 13 bases spanning the gap. Germline V lookup: CDR1 MGHRA, CDR2 YSYEKL. The CDR3 has 16 amino acids. CDR3 DNA: TGCGCCAGCAGCCAAGCTGAGGGTTCTAGTGGAAACACCATATATTTT. This codes for CASSQAEGSSGNTIYF.

The gene calls are TRBV6-5 and TRBJ2-1; D not certain. V lost 5 bases and J 0 bases, leaving 11 bases between the germline ends. The CDR3 sequence is 15 residues long. CDR1 MNHEY and CDR2 SVGAGI come from the germline V gene. CDR3 DNA: TGTGCCAGCAGTCACACCCTGAGCTCCTACAATGAGCAGTTCTTC. It translates to CASSHTLSSYNEQFF.

Worth noting for this clone: Other DNA sequences in the same sample also yield this CDR3. The chain carries TRBV29-1 and TRBJ1-5, with unresolved D. From germline, CDR1 is SQVTM and CDR2 ANQGSEA. The CDR3 contains 16 residues. V was shortened by 6 bases and J by 7 bases, with 25 bases between the two germline ends. CDR3 region: CSVTDGISSGEQPQHF. In nucleotides, the CDR3 is TGCAGCGTCACGGACGGTATATCGTCTGGGGAGCAGCCCCAGCATTTT.

V usage is TRBV7-9 and J usage is TRBJ2-5; 11 bases map to TRBD2. This CDR3 contains 16 residues. Germline V gene lookup returns CDR1 SEHNR and CDR2 FQNEAQ (reference sequence). Germline trimming cut 4 bases from V and 2 bases from J; bases unmatched to any gene: 6. CDR3 DNA sequence: TGTGCCAGCAGCTCCGGGACTAGCGGAAATCAAGAGACCCAGTACTTC. This gives the protein CASSSGTSGNQETQYF.